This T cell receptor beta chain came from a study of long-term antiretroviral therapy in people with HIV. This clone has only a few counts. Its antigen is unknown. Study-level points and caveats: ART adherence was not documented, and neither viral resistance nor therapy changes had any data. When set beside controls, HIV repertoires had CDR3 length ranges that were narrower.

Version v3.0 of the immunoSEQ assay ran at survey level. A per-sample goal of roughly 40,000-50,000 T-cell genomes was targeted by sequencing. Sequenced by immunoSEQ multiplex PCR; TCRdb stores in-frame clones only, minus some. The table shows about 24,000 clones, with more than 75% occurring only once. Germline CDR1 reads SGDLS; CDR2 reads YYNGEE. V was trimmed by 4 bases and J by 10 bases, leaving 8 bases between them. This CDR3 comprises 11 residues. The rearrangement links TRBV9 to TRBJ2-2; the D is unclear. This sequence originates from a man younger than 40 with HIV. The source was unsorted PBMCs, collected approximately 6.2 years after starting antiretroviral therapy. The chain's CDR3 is CASSPSTELFF. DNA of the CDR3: TGTGCCAGCAGCCCATCCACGGAGCTGTTTTTT.